These T cell receptor beta chains were read from a single sample in a study of blood T cell repertoires in COVID-19. Method: immunoSEQ multiplex PCR; TCRdb's copy keeps in-frame clones and lacks some. The sample records under 85,000 clones, around four fifths being singletons. The specimen was peripheral blood. Receptors originate from a man older than 75 with active or convalescent COVID-19. CDR3s include the opening cysteine and the closing phenylalanine or tryptophan. The D gene is left open where the match is weak. Rows give clone size only sometimes, using once, few, many, or a class for an expanded clone.

V	size	D	J	CDR3	DNA
TRBV2	-	TRBD2	TRBJ2-2	CASSPRGGEITGELFF	TGTGCCAGCAGTCCCCGTGGGGGGGAGATCACCGGGGAGCTGTTTTTT
TRBV13	-	-	TRBJ2-1	CASSLENPRGNEQFF	TGTGCCAGCAGCTTAGAGAACCCACGGGGGAATGAGCAGTTCTTC
TRBV5-6	-	-	TRBJ2-1	CASSILQGYEQFF	TGTGCCAGCAGCATTCTACAGGGCTATGAGCAGTTCTTC
TRBV19	-	-	TRBJ1-3	CASAGLSGNTIYF	TGTGCCAGCGCGGGCCTATCTGGAAACACCATATATTTT
TRBV19	-	TRBD1	TRBJ2-7	CATGTGGPYEQYF	TGTGCCACCGGGACAGGGGGCCCCTACGAGCAGTACTTC
TRBV29-1	-	-	TRBJ2-1	CSVEPTDEQFF	TGCAGCGTTGAACCAACGGATGAGCAGTTCTTC
TRBV6-5	-	TRBD1	TRBJ2-2	CASRWTGGTGELFF	TGTGCCAGCAGGTGGACAGGAGGCACCGGGGAGCTGTTTTTT
TRBV5-4	once	TRBD2	TRBJ2-7	CASRSRAGGSGGEQYF	TGTGCCAGCAGAAGTAGAGCGGGAGGCTCCGGGGGGGAGCAGTACTTC
TRBV2	-	TRBD2	TRBJ2-5	CASGGLAGVETQYF	TGTGCCAGCGGGGGACTAGCGGGAGTAGAGACCCAGTACTTC
TRBV18	-	TRBD1	TRBJ1-5	CASSLTGTSNQPQHF	TGTGCCAGCTCGTTGACAGGGACGAGCAATCAGCCCCAGCATTTT
TRBV14	once	TRBD1	TRBJ2-4	CASSQTGAPPGNIQYF	TGTGCCAGCAGCCAAACAGGGGCCCCACCGGGAAACATTCAGTACTTC
TRBV19	-	TRBD1	TRBJ1-5	CASSIGPGQGQPQHF	TGTGCCAGTAGTATAGGGCCGGGACAGGGACAGCCCCAGCATTTT
TRBV10-3	-	-	TRBJ1-3	CAISDRVAGNTIYF	TGTGCCATCAGTGACAGGGTCGCTGGAAACACCATATATTTT
TRBV12-3/TRBV12-4	-	TRBD1	TRBJ1-2	CASSPGTGPHTF	TGTGCCAGCAGTCCAGGGACAGGCCCTCACACCTTC
TRBV5-4	-	TRBD2	TRBJ2-1	CASSLVASGRGNEQFF	TGTGCCAGCAGCTTGGTAGCTAGCGGGAGGGGTAATGAGCAGTTCTTC
TRBV5-8	-	-	TRBJ1-5	CASSLLLGVRGNQPQHF	TGTGCCAGCAGCTTGTTGTTAGGGGTTAGGGGCAATCAGCCCCAGCATTTT
TRBV14	-	TRBD1	TRBJ2-1	CASSRDSNNEQFF	TGTGCCAGCAGCCGGGACAGTAACAATGAGCAGTTCTTC
TRBV11-1	-	-	TRBJ1-2	CASSSAGVGYTF	TGTGCCAGCAGCTCCGCGGGGGTGGGCTACACCTTC
TRBV5-5	-	TRBD2	TRBJ2-3	CASSLGASGSTDTQYF	TGTGCCAGCAGCTTGGGAGCTAGCGGCTCCACAGATACGCAGTATTTT
TRBV5-1	once	TRBD1	TRBJ1-1	CASSSTGDTEAFF	TGCGCCAGCAGCTCCACAGGGGACACTGAAGCTTTCTTT
TRBV6-5	-	TRBD2	TRBJ2-1	CASSYSAGSEQFF	TGTGCCAGCAGTTACTCAGCGGGAAGTGAGCAGTTCTTC
TRBV7-8	-	-	TRBJ2-3	CASSLNSNEGTQYF	TGTGCCAGCAGCTTAAACAGCAATGAGGGTACGCAGTATTTT
TRBV27	-	-	TRBJ1-2	CASSPRTAHYGYTF	TGTGCCAGCAGTCCACGGACAGCCCACTATGGCTACACCTTC
TRBV11-2	-	-	TRBJ1-1	CASSSLDRSEAFF	TGTGCCAGCAGCTCCCTTGACCGGAGTGAAGCTTTCTTT
TRBV19	-	-	TRBJ1-4	CASSIDRGNEKLFF	TGTGCCAGTAGTATAGATCGCGGGAATGAAAAACTGTTTTTT
TRBV2	-	TRBD1	TRBJ1-5	CASKPGTALSQPQHF	TGTGCCAGCAAGCCCGGGACAGCCCTGTCGCAGCCCCAGCATTTT
TRBV9	-	TRBD2	TRBJ2-1	CASSVAPSGGYNEQFF	TGTGCCAGCAGCGTAGCGCCCAGCGGGGGGTACAATGAGCAGTTCTTC
TRBV4-3	-	-	TRBJ2-2	CASSQDHGTGELFF	TGCGCCAGCAGCCAAGATCACGGCACCGGGGAGCTGTTTTTT
TRBV6-2/TRBV6-3	-	TRBD1	TRBJ1-4	CASSRRTGSATNEKLFF	TGTGCCAGCAGTCGCCGGACAGGGAGCGCAACTAATGAAAAACTGTTTTTT
TRBV12-3/TRBV12-4	-	-	TRBJ1-3	CASSVRSGNTIYF	TGTGCCAGCAGCGTGAGATCTGGAAACACCATATATTTT
TRBV6-2/TRBV6-3	-	-	TRBJ1-2	CASSYSQFNGYTF	TGTGCCAGCAGTTACTCCCAGTTTAATGGCTACACCTTC
TRBV7-2	once	-	TRBJ1-5	CASSFRGNQPQHF	TGTGCCAGCAGCTTCCGGGGGAATCAGCCCCAGCATTTT
TRBV19	-	-	TRBJ1-3	CASSMRDSGNTIYF	TGTGCCAGTAGTATGAGGGATTCTGGAAACACCATATATTTT
TRBV12-5	few	-	TRBJ2-7	CASGWSGEHYEQYF	TGTGCTAGTGGTTGGTCAGGGGAACACTACGAGCAGTACTTC
TRBV10-3	few	TRBD1	TRBJ1-1	CAIEGTGSTEAFF	TGTGCCATTGAAGGGACAGGGTCGACTGAAGCTTTCTTT
TRBV7-3	-	-	TRBJ2-3	CASSSIAVPTDTQYF	TGTGCCAGCAGCTCTATAGCGGTGCCCACAGATACGCAGTATTTT
TRBV20-1	medium-sized	TRBD2	TRBJ2-7	CSASSGRRGYEQYF	TGCAGTGCTAGTAGCGGGAGAAGGGGCTACGAGCAGTACTTC
TRBV5-1	few	-	TRBJ1-1	CASSLEGLRESTEAFF	TGCGCCAGCAGCTTGGAGGGGCTGAGAGAGAGCACTGAAGCTTTCTTT
TRBV7-6	-	-	TRBJ1-5	CASSLGRDKYSNQPQHF	TGTGCCAGCAGCTTAGGCCGGGACAAATATAGCAATCAGCCCCAGCATTTT
TRBV25-1	few	TRBD1	TRBJ1-5	CASRGQGSNQPQHF	TGTGCCAGCCGGGGACAGGGTAGCAATCAGCCCCAGCATTTT
TRBV19	-	TRBD1	TRBJ2-3	CASRPRTGGADTQYF	TGTGCCAGTAGGCCAAGGACAGGGGGCGCAGATACGCAGTATTTT
TRBV6-4	-	TRBD1	TRBJ1-1	CASPSRRGLNTEAFF	TGTGCCAGCCCTTCCCGGAGGGGGCTTAACACTGAAGCTTTCTTT
TRBV2	-	-	TRBJ1-6	CASRYTGTYNSPLHF	TGTGCCAGCAGGTATACAGGGACCTATAATTCACCCCTCCACTTT
TRBV19	few	-	TRBJ2-2	CASKVPGSGELFF	TGTGCCAGCAAGGTGCCGGGGTCCGGGGAGCTGTTTTTT
TRBV2	-	-	TRBJ2-3	CASSGIENTQYF	TGTGCCAGCAGTGGCATCGAGAATACGCAGTATTTT
TRBV28	-	-	TRBJ1-1	CASSSQTANTEAFF	TGTGCCAGCAGTTCCCAGACAGCGAACACTGAAGCTTTCTTT
TRBV6-2/TRBV6-3	-	-	TRBJ1-1	CASSWRGGTEAFF	TGTGCCAGCAGTTGGAGGGGGGGAACTGAAGCTTTCTTT
TRBV18	-	-	TRBJ1-1	CASSPTLDRNTEAFF	TGTGCCAGCTCACCAACTCTCGACAGGAACACTGAAGCTTTCTTT
TRBV2	-	TRBD1	TRBJ1-2	CASSEAAGGNYGYTF	TGTGCCAGCAGTGAAGCGGCAGGGGGGAACTATGGCTACACCTTC
TRBV7-3	-	-	TRBJ1-6	CASSLRAGSLSPLHF	TGTGCCAGCAGCTTAAGGGCGGGGAGTCTATCACCCCTCCACTTT
TRBV7-9	-	TRBD1	TRBJ1-2	CASSLVGQGADGYTF	TGTGCCAGCAGCTTAGTGGGTCAGGGGGCGGATGGCTACACCTTC
TRBV7-2	-	-	TRBJ1-5	CASSLARADNQPQHF	TGTGCCAGCAGCTTAGCGCGGGCAGACAATCAGCCCCAGCATTTT
TRBV7-8	once	-	TRBJ2-7	CASSLELGASYEQYF	TGTGCCAGCAGCTTAGAGCTGGGGGCCTCCTACGAGCAGTACTTC
TRBV2	-	TRBD2	TRBJ2-7	CASSVLAGSYEQYF	TGTGCCAGCAGTGTCCTAGCGGGCTCCTACGAGCAGTACTTC